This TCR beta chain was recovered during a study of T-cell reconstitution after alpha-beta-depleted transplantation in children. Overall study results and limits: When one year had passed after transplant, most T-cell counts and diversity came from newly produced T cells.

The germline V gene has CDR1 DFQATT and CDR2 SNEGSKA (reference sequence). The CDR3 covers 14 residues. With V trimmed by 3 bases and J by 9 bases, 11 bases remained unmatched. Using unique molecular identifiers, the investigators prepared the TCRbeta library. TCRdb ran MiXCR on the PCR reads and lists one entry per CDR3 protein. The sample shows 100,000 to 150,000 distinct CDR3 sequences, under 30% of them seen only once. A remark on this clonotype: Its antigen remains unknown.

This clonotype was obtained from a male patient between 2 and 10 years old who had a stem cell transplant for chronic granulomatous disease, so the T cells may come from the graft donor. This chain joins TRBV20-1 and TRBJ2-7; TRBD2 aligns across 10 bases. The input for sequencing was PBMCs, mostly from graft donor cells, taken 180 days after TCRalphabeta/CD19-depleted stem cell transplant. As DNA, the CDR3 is TGCAGTGCTAGTATAGGACTAGCGGTCGGGAGGCAGTACTTC. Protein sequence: CSASIGLAVGRQYF.